The next 29 T cell receptor beta chains were all read from a single sample in a study of blood T cell repertoires in COVID-19. Profiling relied on immunoSEQ multiplex PCR, and the TCRdb table lists in-frame clones only, not all of them. Of 310,000 or so clones listed, about 87% are singletons. Input material: PBMCs or T cells enriched from blood (not recorded which). Receptors originate from a woman younger than 30 who had recovered from COVID-19.

The chain couples TRBV12-3 or TRBV12-4 to TRBJ2-2, with no clear D. Trimming left V 5 bases short and J 4 bases short, with 5 bases between. There are 12 residues in the CDR3. CDR3 bases: TGTGCCAGCAGTCGTTCCACCGGGGAGCTGTTTTTT. Translated: CASSRSTGELFF.

The chain uses TRBV9 and TRBJ1-2; perhaps TRBD1 as D (5 bases). The CDR3 consists of 19 residues. Germline loops: CDR1 SGDLS, CDR2 YYNGEE. V lost 0 bases and J 1 base, leaving 22 bases between the germline ends. CDR3: CASSVDSVQGGTYNYGYTF. The CDR3 nucleotides are TGTGCCAGCAGCGTAGACAGCGTGCAGGGCGGGACTTATAACTATGGCTACACCTTC.

The rearrangement joins TRBV7-2 to TRBJ1-1, with no clear D. The CDR3 contains 14 residues. CDR1 is SGHTA and CDR2 is FQGNSA in the germline V gene. Trimming pared 0 bases from V and 1 base from J, leaving 6 bases between. CDR3 sequence (DNA): TGTGCCAGCAGCTTAGCATCCCGGAACACTGAAGCTTTCTTT. Translating gives CASSLASRNTEAFF. Supplemented by reference TRBV7-2 and TRBJ1-1, the full variable domain reads GAGVSQSPSNKVTEKGKDVELRCDPISGHTALYWYRQSLGQGLEFLIYFQGNSAPDKSGLPSDRFSAERTGGSVSTLTIQRTQQEDSAVYLCASSLASRNTEAFFGQGTRLTVV.

V gene TRBV13 combines with J gene TRBJ2-1, with TRBD2 identical over 13 bases. V lost 7 bases, J lost 7 bases, and 16 bases stayed unmatched. The CDR3 runs to 18 residues. Per the germline V gene, CDR1 is PRHDT and CDR2 is FYEKMQ (reference sequence). The CDR3 coding sequence is TGTGCCAGCACCCCAAGGACTAGCGGGAGTACACACTGGAATGAGCAGTTCTTC. Protein product: CASTPRTSGSTHWNEQFF.

J is TRBJ2-1 and V is TRBV18; TRBD2 matches 10 bases. Germline CDR1 is KGHSH and CDR2 is LQKENI. The CDR3 is 15 residues long. Germline trimming cut 2 bases from V and 5 bases from J; bases unmatched to any gene: 3. CDR3 sequence (DNA): TGTGCCAGCTCACCAAGGACTAGCGGAAACAATGAGCAGTTCTTC. It encodes CASSPRTSGNNEQFF.

This clone occurred once. V gene TRBV7-2 combines with J gene TRBJ2-7, with TRBD2 matching 10 bases. The V segment lost 6 bases and the J segment 3 bases; nucleotides outside the gene matches: 8. Germline V lookup: CDR1 SGHTA, CDR2 FQGNSA. This CDR3 comprises 15 residues. The CDR3 region has the DNA TGTGCCAGCAGGCCCGTAGCGGGAGGTGTCTACGAGCAGTACTTC. As protein: CASRPVAGGVYEQYF.

This chain links TRBV5-4 with TRBJ1-1; maybe TRBD1 (6 bases). This CDR3 has 14 amino acids. V gave up 4 bases and J gave up 6 bases, with 16 bases separating them. Germline V gives CDR1 SGHNT, CDR2 YYREEE (reference sequence). The CDR3 nucleotides are TGTGCCAGCAGCGGGAAACAGGGTAGACCTGAAGCTTTCTTT. This codes for CASSGKQGRPEAFF.

This sequence joins TRBV4-3 and TRBJ1-6; a weak D match, TRBD1 (5 bases). The CDR3 is 18 amino acids. CDR1 LGHNA and CDR2 YSLEER come from the germline V gene. V was cut by 0 bases and J by 8 bases, with 20 bases left in between. The CDR3 reads CASSQDGSGIEPHSPLHF. The CDR3 DNA follows: TGCGCCAGCAGCCAAGACGGATCAGGGATAGAGCCCCATTCACCCCTCCACTTT.

This chain connects TRBV6-1 to TRBJ1-2; 9 nucleotides match TRBD1. V gave up 3 bases and J gave up 6 bases; unmatched junction bases: 8. This CDR3 has 15 amino acids. The V gene's germline CDR1 is MNHNS and CDR2 SASEGT. For the CDR3, the DNA is TGTGCCAGCAGTGAGACGGACAGGGGCGGTAATGGCTACACCTTC. This gives the protein CASSETDRGGNGYTF.

The rearrangement joins TRBV11-2 to TRBJ1-2; D uncertain. V lost 5 bases, J lost 3 bases, and 7 bases lay in between. CDR3 size: 12 residues. The V gene's germline CDR1 is SGHAT and CDR2 FQNNGV. CDR3 coding DNA: TGTGCCAGCAGCGAGGGAGACTATGGCTACACCTTC. Translated, it gives CASSEGDYGYTF.

The chain employs TRBV21-1 and TRBJ2-7; no check of the table's D call, TRBD1, against the DNA was made. TRBV21-1 represents a pseudogene. The CDR3 totals 16 residues. The CDR3 sequence: CASSKARQGPSYEQYF. In DNA, the CDR3 is TGTGCCAGCAGCAAGGCTCGACAGGGTCCGTCCTACGAGCAGTACTTC.

The rearrangement joins TRBV7-2 to TRBJ1-1; maybe TRBD1 (5 bases). The germline CDR1 and CDR2 sequences are SGHTA and FQGNSA. Between the trimmed V and J ends, which lost 4 bases and 0 bases, there was a span of 6 bases. CDR3 length: 13 residues. DNA of the CDR3: TGTGCCAGCAGCTCGACAGTGAACACTGAAGCTTTCTTT. Translating gives CASSSTVNTEAFF.

The chain links TRBV18 to TRBJ1-5; 8 bases align to TRBD1. The CDR3 is made up of 16 amino acids. Looked up from germline, CDR1 is KGHSH and CDR2 is LQKENI. With V trimmed by 1 base and J by 2 bases, 4 bases remained unmatched. DNA for the CDR3: TGTGCCAGCTCACCACGTGACAGGGGCGGCAATCAGCCCCAGCATTTT. Translating gives CASSPRDRGGNQPQHF. The full variable domain, rest sourced from reference TRBV18 and TRBJ1-5, is NAGVMQNPRHLVRRRGQEARLRCSPMKGHSHVYWYRQLPEEGLKFMVYLQKENIIDESGMPKERFSAEFPKEGPSILRIQQVVRGDSAAYFCASSPRDRGGNQPQHFGDGTRLSIL.

The J gene is TRBJ2-5, the V gene TRBV10-1; maybe TRBD1 (6 bases). Trimming took off 9 bases at V and 3 bases at J, with 11 bases between the two ends. The V gene's germline CDR1 is WNHNN and CDR2 SYGVQD (reference sequence). The CDR3 sequence is 12 residues long. CDR3 nucleotides: TGCGCCAGAAACAGGGTTAAAGAGACCCAGTACTTC. It encodes CARNRVKETQYF.

V is TRBV6-7 and J is TRBJ2-3; possible D gene TRBD1, 5 bases. TRBV6-7 counts as an open reading frame of uncertain function. The CDR3 covers 15 residues. Trimming stripped 4 bases from V and 6 bases from J, with 17 bases between. The CDR3 is CASSFGAGQRDTQYF. Here the CDR3 DNA reads TGTGCCAGCAGTTTTGGGGCAGGACAACGGGATACGCAGTATTTT.

In this sample, this clone turned up a few times. The CDR3 bases are TGCGCCAGCAGCTTCCTGGGGAGGGGCTACACCTTC. Protein sequence: CASSFLGRGYTF. The chain is built from TRBV4-3 and TRBJ1-2; D uncertain. Germline V gives CDR1 LGHNA, CDR2 YSLEER. This CDR3 spans 12 amino acids. The ends were cut back, 5 bases at V and 8 bases at J, with 12 bases in the middle.

V is TRBV11-2 and J is TRBJ1-6, with a weak D call TRBD1 (5 bases). V was clipped by 5 bases and J by 8 bases, with 13 bases between them. The V gene's germline CDR1 is SGHAT and CDR2 FQNNGV. This CDR3 comprises 14 residues. This CDR3 reads CASSRMGGDSPLHF. DNA of the CDR3: TGTGCCAGCAGCCGTATGGGGGGAGATTCACCCCTCCACTTT.

The gene calls are TRBV7-7 and TRBJ2-2, with TRBD2 matching over 9 bases. This CDR3 contains 17 residues. The germline V gene encodes CDR1 SSHAT and CDR2 FNYEAQ (reference sequence). Losses at the gene ends were 2 bases for V and 5 bases for J; bases not matched to a gene: 9. The CDR3 is CASSLLLAGGQTGELFF. The CDR3 DNA reads as TGTGCCAGCAGCTTATTATTGGCGGGAGGGCAAACCGGGGAGCTGTTTTTT. Variable domain in full (rest from reference TRBV7-7 and TRBJ2-2): GAGVSQSPRYKVTKRGQDVTLRCDPISSHATLYWYQQALGQGPEFLTYFNYEAQPDKSGLPSDRFSAERPEGSISTLTIQRTEQRDSAMYRCASSLLLAGGQTGELFFGEGSRLTVL.

Here the CDR3 reads CASSLEVGLAGAGETQYF. The DNA for the CDR3 is TGTGCCAGCAGCTTGGAGGTGGGACTAGCGGGAGCTGGAGAGACCCAGTACTTC. The chain employs TRBV5-6 and TRBJ2-5, with 14 bases that match TRBD2. CDR1 and CDR2 (germline): SGHDT, YYEEEE. The CDR3 loop spans 18 amino acids. V lost 0 bases to trimming and J lost 4 bases; unmatched junction nucleotides: 8.

The table lists this clone with a few counts. This chain links TRBV11-3 with TRBJ2-2; 14 nucleotides line up with TRBD2. The J segment lost 6 bases and the V segment lost 6 bases, leaving 6 bases of the junction unmatched. Looked up from germline, CDR1 is SGHNT and CDR2 is YENEEA. This CDR3 region has 16 residues. Written as DNA, the CDR3 is TGTGCCAGCAGTTCGACTAGCGGGAGGGTCGCCGGGGAGCTGTTTTTT. Its translation: CASSSTSGRVAGELFF.

V is TRBV5-1 and J is TRBJ1-6; D not certain. The CDR3 extends over 15 amino acids. Trimming shortened V by 7 bases and J by 0 bases, and 11 bases separated the two germline ends. Germline CDR1 and CDR2: SGHRS and YFSETQ. CDR3 amino acids: CASGASSSYNSPLHF. The CDR3 nucleotides read TGCGCCAGCGGTGCATCGAGCTCCTATAATTCACCCCTCCACTTT.

The chain combines TRBV6-1 with TRBJ1-6, with 10 bases aligning to TRBD1. V was pared by 2 bases and J by 6 bases, with 1 base of the junction left unmatched. The length of the CDR3 is 15 residues. CDR1 is MNHNS, CDR2 SASEGT, per germline. The CDR3 DNA follows: TGTGCCAGCAGTGAATGGACAGGGGGTAATTCACCCCTCCACTTT. Translation gives CASSEWTGGNSPLHF.

The chain links TRBV9 to TRBJ2-1; perhaps TRBD1 as D (5 bases). Germline V gene data show CDR1 as SGDLS and CDR2 as YYNGEE. V dropped 2 bases and J dropped 6 bases, with 9 bases sitting between them. This CDR3 is 13 amino acids long. The CDR3 loop is CASSVQGSNEQFF. As DNA, the CDR3 is TGTGCCAGCAGCGTCCAGGGATCCAATGAGCAGTTCTTC.

The chain recombines TRBV28 with TRBJ1-6; maybe TRBD1 (5 bases). V was shortened by 7 bases and J by 9 bases, with 19 bases between the two germline ends. The V gene's germline CDR1 is MDHEN and CDR2 SYDVKM. The CDR3 covers 15 residues. The CDR3 nucleotides are TGTGCCAGCATTTCCCCGGCGGGGGAGGGTTCACCCCTCCACTTT. Protein: CASISPAGEGSPLHF.

This chain uses TRBV5-4 with TRBJ1-1; 7 positions agree with TRBD1. The J segment lost 0 bases and the V segment lost 10 bases, leaving 9 bases of the junction unmatched. The germline V gene has CDR1 SGHNT and CDR2 YYREEE (reference sequence). CDR3 length equals 14 residues. The CDR3 reads CACRQGPMNTEAFF. The CDR3 DNA reads as TGTGCCTGTAGACAGGGTCCTATGAACACTGAAGCTTTCTTT. Together with reference TRBV5-4 and TRBJ1-1, the CDR3 gives the full variable domain: ETGVTQSPTHLIKTRGQQVTLRCSSQSGHNTVSWYQQALGQGPQFIFQYYREEENGRGNFPPRFSGLQFPNYSSELNVNALELDDSALYLCACRQGPMNTEAFFGQGTRLTVV.

The genes are TRBV27 and TRBJ1-1; TRBD1 matches at 8 bases. Germline CDR1 and CDR2: MNHEY and SMNVEV (reference sequence). There are 18 residues in the CDR3. V lost 6 bases to trimming and J lost 4 bases; unmatched junction nucleotides: 19. The CDR3 DNA sequence: TGTGCCAGCAGCTACGTCGGGGTGCAGGGGGCGTTAAGCACTGAAGCTTTCTTT. It is translated as CASSYVGVQGALSTEAFF.

This chain connects TRBV28 to TRBJ2-7, with D possibly TRBD1 on 6 matching bases. V gave up 2 bases and J gave up 4 bases, with 9 bases separating them. Germline lookup yields CDR1 MDHEN and CDR2 SYDVKM. CDR3 length: 13 residues. The chain's CDR3 is CASSLGGQYEQYF. The CDR3 DNA reads TGTGCCAGCAGTTTAGGGGGACAATACGAGCAGTACTTC.

This chain links TRBV4-3 with TRBJ1-5, with 8 bases that match TRBD1. This CDR3 is built from 13 residues. V gave up 3 bases and J gave up 9 bases; unmatched junction bases: 4. The germline gives CDR1 LGHNA, CDR2 YSLEER. In DNA form, the CDR3 reads TGCGCCAGCAGCCACGGACAGGGCCGGCCCCAGCATTTT. Its protein product is CASSHGQGRPQHF.

The rearrangement links TRBV7-9 to TRBJ2-3; perhaps TRBD2 as D (6 bases). CDR1 and CDR2 (germline): SEHNR, FQNEAQ (reference sequence). Trimming removed 1 base from V and 0 bases from J, with 11 bases in between. The CDR3 runs to 16 residues. The CDR3 nucleotides read TGTGCCAGCAGCTTAGTTACGGGACTCAGCACAGATACGCAGTATTTT. It specifies CASSLVTGLSTDTQYF.